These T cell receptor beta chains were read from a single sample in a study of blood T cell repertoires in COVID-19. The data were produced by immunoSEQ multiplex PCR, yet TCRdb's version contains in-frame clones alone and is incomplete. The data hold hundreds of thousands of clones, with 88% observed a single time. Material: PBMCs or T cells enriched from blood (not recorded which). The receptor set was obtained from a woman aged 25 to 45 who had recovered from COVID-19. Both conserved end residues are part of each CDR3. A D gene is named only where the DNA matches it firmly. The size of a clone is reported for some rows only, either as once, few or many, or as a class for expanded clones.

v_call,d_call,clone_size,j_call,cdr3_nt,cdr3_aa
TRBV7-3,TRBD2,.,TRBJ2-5,TGTGCCAGCAGCTTAACGACTAGCGGGGCGGAGACCCAGTACTTC,CASSLTTSGAETQYF
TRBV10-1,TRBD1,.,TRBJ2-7,TGCGCCAGCAGTGATTGGGACAGGGGGGTCTACGAGCAGTACTTC,CASSDWDRGVYEQYF
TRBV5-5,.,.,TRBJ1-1,TGTGCCAGCAGCTTGGTCGCCGGACAACTCGTGGCTTTCTTT,CASSLVAGQLVAFF
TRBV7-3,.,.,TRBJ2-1,TGTGCCAGCAGCCCCGGACAGCAGCAGTTCTTC,CASSPGQQQFF
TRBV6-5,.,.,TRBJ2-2,TGTGCCAGTAAAACCGGGACGAACACCGGGGAGCTGTTTTTT,CASKTGTNTGELFF
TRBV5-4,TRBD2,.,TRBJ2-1,TGTGCCAGCAGCAATGGGGGTAGCGGGGCGTACAATGAGCAGTTCTTC,CASSNGGSGAYNEQFF
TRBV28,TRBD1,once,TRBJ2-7,TGTGCCAGCAGTTTCGGGGACAGCTACGAGCAGTACTTC,CASSFGDSYEQYF
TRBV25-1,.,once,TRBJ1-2,TGTGCCAGCAGTGAATATGGAGGGGTCGGCCAATCCTTCTATGGCTACACCTTC,CASSEYGGVGQSFYGYTF
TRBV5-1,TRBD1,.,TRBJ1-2,TGCGCCAGCAGCTCGGGGACAGGGACTAACTATGGCTACACCTTC,CASSSGTGTNYGYTF
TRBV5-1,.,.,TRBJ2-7,TGCGCCAGCAGCTTCAACAGGGAAGTTATGACCTACGAGCAGTACTTC,CASSFNREVMTYEQYF
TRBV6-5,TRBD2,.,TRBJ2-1,TGTGCCAGCAGTACCACTAGCGGGAGCGGCGATGAGCAGTTCTTC,CASSTTSGSGDEQFF
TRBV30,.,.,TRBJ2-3,TGTGCCTGGAGTGCTAAGGGAGCAGATACGCAGTATTTT,CAWSAKGADTQYF
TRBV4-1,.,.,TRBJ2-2,TGCGCCAGCAGCCAAGATTTTCCTCGGGTGGGGGAGCTGTTTTTT,CASSQDFPRVGELFF
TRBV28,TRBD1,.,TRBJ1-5,TGTGCCAGCAGTTTATCAGGGGGGATTTATCAGCCCCAGCATTTT,CASSLSGGIYQPQHF
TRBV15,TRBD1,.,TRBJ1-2,TGTGCCACCAGCAAACCAGACAGGGGATCAGGTGGCTACACCTTC,CATSKPDRGSGGYTF
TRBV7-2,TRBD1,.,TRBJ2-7,TGTGCCAGCAGCTTTCAGGGACAGGGCCGGGGCGAGCAGTACTTC,CASSFQGQGRGEQYF
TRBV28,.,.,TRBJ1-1,TGTGCCAGCAGCCTCGCCGGGTCCCCTAACACTGAAGCTTTCTTT,CASSLAGSPNTEAFF
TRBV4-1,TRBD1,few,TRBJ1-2,TGCGCCAGCACCCCGCAGGGACAGAGCTATGGCTACACCTTC,CASTPQGQSYGYTF
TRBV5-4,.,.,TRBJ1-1,TGTGCCAGCAGCTTTTTCGGGGGAGGCCCTGAAGCTTTCTTT,CASSFFGGGPEAFF
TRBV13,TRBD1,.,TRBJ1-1,TGTGCCAGCAGCTTAATTCAGGCAGGGGGCACTGAAGCTTTCTTT,CASSLIQAGGTEAFF
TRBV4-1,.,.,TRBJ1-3,TGCGCCAGCAGCCTGCGACGGGAGCATTCTGGAAACACCATATATTTT,CASSLRREHSGNTIYF
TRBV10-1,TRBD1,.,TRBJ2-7,TGCGCCAGCAGTGGGGGACAGGGGGACGAGCAGTACTTC,CASSGGQGDEQYF
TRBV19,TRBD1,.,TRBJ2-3,TGTGCCAGTAGTAGGGGGAAACAGGGGGCAAGGTCAGATACGCAGTATTTT,CASSRGKQGARSDTQYF
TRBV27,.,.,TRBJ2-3,TGTGCCAGCAGTTTAGTTAGCGCTCCGGCAGATACGCAGTATTTT,CASSLVSAPADTQYF
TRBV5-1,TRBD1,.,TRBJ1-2,TGCGCCAGCAGCTTGCAGGGGGCTCGTGGCTACACCTTC,CASSLQGARGYTF
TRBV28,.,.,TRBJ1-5,TGTGCCAGCTTATTTAACAGGTCCCCAAATCAGCCCCAGCATTTT,CASLFNRSPNQPQHF
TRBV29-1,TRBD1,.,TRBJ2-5,TGCAGCGTTGGACAGGGTGACGAGACCCAGTACTTC,CSVGQGDETQYF
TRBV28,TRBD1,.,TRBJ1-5,TGTGCCAGCAGTTCAGACCAGGGGACAGGGGCAAATCAGCCCCAGCATTTT,CASSSDQGTGANQPQHF
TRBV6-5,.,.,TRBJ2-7,TGTGCCACCTGGACTGAACGCTCCTACGAGCAGTACTTC,CATWTERSYEQYF